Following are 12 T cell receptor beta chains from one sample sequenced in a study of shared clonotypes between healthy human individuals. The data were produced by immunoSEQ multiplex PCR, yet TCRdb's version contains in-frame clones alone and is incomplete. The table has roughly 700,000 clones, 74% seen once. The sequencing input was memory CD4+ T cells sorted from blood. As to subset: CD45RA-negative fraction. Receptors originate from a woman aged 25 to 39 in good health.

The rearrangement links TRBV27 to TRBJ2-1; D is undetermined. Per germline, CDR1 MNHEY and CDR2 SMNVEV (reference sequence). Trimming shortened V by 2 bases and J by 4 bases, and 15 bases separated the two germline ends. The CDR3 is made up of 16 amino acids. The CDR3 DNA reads TGTGCCAGCAGTTTAATAAGACGCCTGACTTACAATGAGCAGTTCTTC. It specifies CASSLIRRLTYNEQFF.

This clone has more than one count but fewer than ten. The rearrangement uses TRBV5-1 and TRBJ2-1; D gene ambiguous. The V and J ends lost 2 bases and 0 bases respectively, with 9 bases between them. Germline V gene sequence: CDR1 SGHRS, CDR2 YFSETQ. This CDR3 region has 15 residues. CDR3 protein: CASSLDHNSYNEQFF. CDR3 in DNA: TGCGCCAGCAGCTTAGATCATAACTCCTACAATGAGCAGTTCTTC.

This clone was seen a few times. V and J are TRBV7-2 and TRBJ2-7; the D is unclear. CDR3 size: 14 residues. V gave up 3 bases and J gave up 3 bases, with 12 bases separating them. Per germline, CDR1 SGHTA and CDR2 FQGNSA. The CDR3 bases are TGTGCCAGCAGCTTTCGTTCGCGAGTCTACGAGCAGTACTTC. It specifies CASSFRSRVYEQYF. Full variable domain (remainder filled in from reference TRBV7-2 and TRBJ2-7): GAGVSQSPSNKVTEKGKDVELRCDPISGHTALYWYRQSLGQGLEFLIYFQGNSAPDKSGLPSDRFSAERTGGSVSTLTIQRTQQEDSAVYLCASSFRSRVYEQYFGPGTRLTVT.

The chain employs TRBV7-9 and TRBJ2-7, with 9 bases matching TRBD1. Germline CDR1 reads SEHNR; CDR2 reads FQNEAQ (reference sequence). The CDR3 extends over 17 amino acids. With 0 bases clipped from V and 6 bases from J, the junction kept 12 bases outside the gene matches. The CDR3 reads CASSLAAGTGPRSEQYF. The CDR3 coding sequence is TGTGCCAGCAGCTTAGCGGCCGGGACAGGGCCTCGGTCCGAGCAGTACTTC. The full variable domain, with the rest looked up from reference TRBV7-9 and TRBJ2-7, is DTGVSQNPRHKITKRGQNVTFRCDPISEHNRLYWYRQTLGQGPEFLTYFQNEAQLEKSRLLSDRFSAERPKGSFSTLEIQRTEQGDSAMYLCASSLAAGTGPRSEQYFGPGTRLTVT.

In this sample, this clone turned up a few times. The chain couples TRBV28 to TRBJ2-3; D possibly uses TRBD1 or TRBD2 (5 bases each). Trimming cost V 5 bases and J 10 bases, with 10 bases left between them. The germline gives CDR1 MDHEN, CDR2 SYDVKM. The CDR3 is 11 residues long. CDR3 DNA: TGTGCCAGCAGTGTCAGGGACGCGCAGTATTTT. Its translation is CASSVRDAQYF.

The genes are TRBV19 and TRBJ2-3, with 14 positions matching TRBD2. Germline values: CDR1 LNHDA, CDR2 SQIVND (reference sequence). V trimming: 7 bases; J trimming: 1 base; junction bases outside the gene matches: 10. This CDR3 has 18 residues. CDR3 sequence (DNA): TGTGCCAGTACCCGAGGACTAGCGGGAGGCGTACGCACAGATACGCAGTATTTT. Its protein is CASTRGLAGGVRTDTQYF.

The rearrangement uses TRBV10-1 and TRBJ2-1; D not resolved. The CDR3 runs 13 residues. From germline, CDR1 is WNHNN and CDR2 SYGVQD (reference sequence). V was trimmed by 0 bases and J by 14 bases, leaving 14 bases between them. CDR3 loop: CASSESILESEFF. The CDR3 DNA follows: TGCGCCAGCAGTGAGTCGATCCTCGAATCGGAGTTCTTC.

The CDR3 loop reads CASSPGTSGSIPYF. The CDR3 nucleotides read TGCGCCAGCAGCCCAGGGACTAGCGGGAGTATTCCGTACTTC. V usage is TRBV5-1 and J usage is TRBJ2-7; 14 positions agree with TRBD2. This CDR3 contains 14 residues. The V and J ends lost 4 bases and 12 bases, in that order; junction bases with no gene match: 9. CDR1 and CDR2 (germline): SGHRS, YFSETQ.

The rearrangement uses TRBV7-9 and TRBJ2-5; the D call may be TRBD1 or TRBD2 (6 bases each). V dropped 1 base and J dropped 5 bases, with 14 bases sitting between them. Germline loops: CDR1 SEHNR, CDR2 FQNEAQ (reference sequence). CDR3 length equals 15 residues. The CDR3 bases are TGTGCCAGCAGCTTAGGGGGGGCGCGATCGGAGACCCAGTACTTC. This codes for CASSLGGARSETQYF.

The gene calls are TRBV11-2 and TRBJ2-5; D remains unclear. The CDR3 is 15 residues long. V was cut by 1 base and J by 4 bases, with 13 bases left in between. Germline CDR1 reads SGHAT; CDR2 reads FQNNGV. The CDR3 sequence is CASSLVRQRGETQYF. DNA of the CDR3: TGTGCCAGCAGCTTAGTAAGGCAGAGAGGAGAGACCCAGTACTTC.

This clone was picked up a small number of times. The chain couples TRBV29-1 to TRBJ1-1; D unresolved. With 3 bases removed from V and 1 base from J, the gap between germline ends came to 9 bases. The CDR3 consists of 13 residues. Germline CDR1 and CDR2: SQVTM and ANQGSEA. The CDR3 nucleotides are TGCAGCGTTGAGGGTCAACGGAACACTGAAGCTTTCTTT. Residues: CSVEGQRNTEAFF.

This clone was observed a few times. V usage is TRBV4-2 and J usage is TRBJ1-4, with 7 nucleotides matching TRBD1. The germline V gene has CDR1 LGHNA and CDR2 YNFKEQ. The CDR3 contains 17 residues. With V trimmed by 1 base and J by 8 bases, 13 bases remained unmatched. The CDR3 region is CASSQGRGESAREKLFF. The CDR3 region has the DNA TGTGCCAGCAGCCAAGGCAGGGGGGAGTCCGCTAGGGAAAAACTGTTTTTT.